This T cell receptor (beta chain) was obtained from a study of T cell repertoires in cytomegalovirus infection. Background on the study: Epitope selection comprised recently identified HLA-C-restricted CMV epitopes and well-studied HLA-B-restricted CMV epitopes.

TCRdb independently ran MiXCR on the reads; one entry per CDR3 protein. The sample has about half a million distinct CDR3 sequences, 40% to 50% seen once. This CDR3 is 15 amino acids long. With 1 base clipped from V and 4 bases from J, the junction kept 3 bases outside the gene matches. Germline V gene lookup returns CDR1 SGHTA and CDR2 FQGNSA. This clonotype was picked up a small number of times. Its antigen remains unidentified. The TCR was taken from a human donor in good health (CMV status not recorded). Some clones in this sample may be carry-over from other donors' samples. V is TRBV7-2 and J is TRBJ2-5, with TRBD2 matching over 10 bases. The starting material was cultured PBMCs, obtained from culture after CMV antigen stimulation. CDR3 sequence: CASSLGLAGTETQYF. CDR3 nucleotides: TGTGCCAGCAGCTTAGGACTAGCGGGTACAGAGACCCAGTACTTC.